This T cell receptor (beta chain) emerged from a study of CD8+ T cells in alopecia areata. The CDR3 is made up of 16 amino acids. Looked up from germline, CDR1 is LNHNV and CDR2 is YYDKDF (reference sequence). V gave up 5 bases and J gave up 6 bases; unmatched junction bases: 11. This clone was recorded once. Reverse transcription of extracted RNA yielded cDNA, which provided the sequencing template. Profiling relied on immunoSEQ multiplex PCR, and the TCRdb table lists in-frame clones only, not all of them. Among over 150,000 clones, roughly 56% were seen once, and the ten largest hold roughly 5.3%. The source material was CD8+ T cells sorted from blood. The sequence was collected from a human donor in good health. This rearrangement joins TRBV15 to TRBJ2-1; 9 positions match TRBD2. The CDR3 DNA reads TGTGCCACCAGCCCAAATCTCGGGACTAGCTCCAATGAGCAGTTCTTC. It encodes CATSPNLGTSSNEQFF.